This entry concerns a single T cell receptor beta chain. Germline assignment: CDR1 SGHAT and CDR2 FQDESV (reference sequence). The CDR3 spans 15 residues. Losses at the gene ends were 5 bases for V and 3 bases for J; bases not matched to a gene: 2. This specimen comes from a study of technical replicates of blood from a few donors. Sequencing used immunoSEQ multiplex PCR; TCRdb keeps in-frame clones, though not all of them. This sample carries 55,000 to 75,000 clones, just under 95% of them seen once, and the ten largest clones take approximately 4%. Sequences were obtained from PBMCs. The gene calls are TRBV11-1 and TRBJ2-2; 11 nucleotides align to TRBD1. The clonotype was recovered from a human donor in good health. Some clones in this sample may be carry-over from other donors' samples. The CDR3, as DNA: TGTGCCAGCAGCAGGACAGGGGGCGACACCGGGGAGCTGTTTTTT. Translated: CASSRTGGDTGELFF.